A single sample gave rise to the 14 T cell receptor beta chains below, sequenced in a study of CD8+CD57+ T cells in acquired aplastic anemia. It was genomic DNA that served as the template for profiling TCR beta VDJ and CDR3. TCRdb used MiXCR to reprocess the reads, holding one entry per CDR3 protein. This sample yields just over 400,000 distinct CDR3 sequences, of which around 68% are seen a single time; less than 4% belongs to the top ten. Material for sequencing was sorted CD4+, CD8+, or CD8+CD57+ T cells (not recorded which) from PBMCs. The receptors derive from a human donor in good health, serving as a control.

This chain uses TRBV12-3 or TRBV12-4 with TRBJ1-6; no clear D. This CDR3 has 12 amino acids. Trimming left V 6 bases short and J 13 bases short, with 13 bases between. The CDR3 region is CASRQATAPLHF. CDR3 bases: TGTGCCAGCAGACAAGCCACTGCCCCCCTCCACTTT.

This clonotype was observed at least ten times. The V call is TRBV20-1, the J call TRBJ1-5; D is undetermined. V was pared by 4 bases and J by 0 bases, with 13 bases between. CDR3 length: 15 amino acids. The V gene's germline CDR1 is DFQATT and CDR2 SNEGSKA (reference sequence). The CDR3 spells CSANTVRSSNQPQHF. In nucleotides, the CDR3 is TGCAGTGCTAATACCGTGAGGAGTAGCAATCAGCCCCAGCATTTT.

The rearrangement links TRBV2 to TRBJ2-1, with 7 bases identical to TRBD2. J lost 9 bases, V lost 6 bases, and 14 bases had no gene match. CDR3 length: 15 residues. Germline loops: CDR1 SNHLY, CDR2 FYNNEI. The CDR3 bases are TGTGCCAGCAGCGTAGGGACGGGAGCGGGGTTTGAGCAGTTCTTC. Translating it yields CASSVGTGAGFEQFF.

In nucleotides, the CDR3 is TGCGCCAGCAGCTTGACAGGGATGATGTTGCCCCAGCATTTT. It codes for CASSLTGMMLPQHF. The genes are TRBV5-1 and TRBJ1-5; TRBD1 is a possible D gene (6 bases). This CDR3 contains 14 residues. CDR1 is SGHRS, CDR2 YFSETQ, per germline. Trimming removed 1 base at V and 9 bases at J, with 14 bases between.

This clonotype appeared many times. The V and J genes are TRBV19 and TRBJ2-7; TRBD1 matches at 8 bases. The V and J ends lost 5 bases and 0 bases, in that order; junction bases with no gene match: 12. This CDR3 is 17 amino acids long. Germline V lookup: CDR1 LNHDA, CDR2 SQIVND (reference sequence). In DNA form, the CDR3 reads TGTGCCAGTAGTCCAGGGACAGGCTGGTTGACCTCCTACGAGCAGTACTTC. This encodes CASSPGTGWLTSYEQYF. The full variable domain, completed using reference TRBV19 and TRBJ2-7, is DGGITQSPKYLFRKEGQNVTLSCEQNLNHDAMYWYRQDPGQGLRLIYYSQIVNDFQKGDIAEGYSVSREKKESFPLTVTSAQKNPTAFYLCASSPGTGWLTSYEQYFGPGTRLTVT.

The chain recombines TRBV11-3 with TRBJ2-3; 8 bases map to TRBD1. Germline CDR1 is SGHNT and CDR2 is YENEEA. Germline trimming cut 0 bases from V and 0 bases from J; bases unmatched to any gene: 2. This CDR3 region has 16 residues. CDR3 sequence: CASSLDGTGSTDTQYF. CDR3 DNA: TGTGCCAGCAGCTTAGATGGGACAGGTAGCACAGATACGCAGTATTTT.

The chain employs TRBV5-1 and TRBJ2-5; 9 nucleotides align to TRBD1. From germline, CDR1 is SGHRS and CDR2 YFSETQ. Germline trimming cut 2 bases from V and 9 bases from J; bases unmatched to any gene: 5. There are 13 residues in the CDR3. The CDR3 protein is CASSFEDRGPQYF. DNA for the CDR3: TGCGCCAGCAGCTTTGAGGACAGGGGCCCCCAGTACTTC. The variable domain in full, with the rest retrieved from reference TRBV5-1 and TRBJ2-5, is KAGVTQTPRYLIKTRGQQVTLSCSPISGHRSVSWYQQTPGQGLQFLFEYFSETQRNKGNFPGRFSGRQFSNSRSEMNVSTLELGDSALYLCASSFEDRGPQYFGPGTRLLVL.

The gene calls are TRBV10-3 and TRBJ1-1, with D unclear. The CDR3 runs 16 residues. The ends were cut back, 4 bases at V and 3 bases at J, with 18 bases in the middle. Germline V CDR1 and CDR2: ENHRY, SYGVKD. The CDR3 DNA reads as TGTGCCATCAGTGCTGGGTCGTTGCTTGTGGACACTGAAGCTTTCTTT. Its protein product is CAISAGSLLVDTEAFF.

As DNA, the CDR3 is TGTGCCAGCAAAAGGCGGCCGGCCTACGAGCAGTACTTC. It translates to CASKRRPAYEQYF. The chain combines TRBV2 with TRBJ2-7; D unclear. CDR1 and CDR2 from the germline V gene are SNHLY and FYNNEI. The CDR3 is made up of 13 amino acids. V lost 7 bases, J lost 2 bases, and 12 bases lay in between.

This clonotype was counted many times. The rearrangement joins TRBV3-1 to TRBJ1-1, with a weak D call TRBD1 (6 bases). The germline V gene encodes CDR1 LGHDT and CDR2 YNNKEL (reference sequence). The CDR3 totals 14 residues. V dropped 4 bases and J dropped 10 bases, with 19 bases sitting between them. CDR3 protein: CASSLSDRLARAFF. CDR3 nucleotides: TGTGCCAGCAGCCTTAGCGACAGGCTGGCTAGAGCTTTCTTT.

As DNA, the CDR3 is TGCAGTGCTAGGGCCGGGTTTAGCTGCGACACTGAAGCTTTCTTT. It yields the protein CSARAGFSCDTEAFF. The chain joins TRBV20-1 to TRBJ1-1; unclear D gene. CDR3 length: 15 residues. Germline V gene sequence: CDR1 DFQATT, CDR2 SNEGSKA (reference sequence). Trimming pared 3 bases from V and 3 bases from J, leaving 17 bases between.

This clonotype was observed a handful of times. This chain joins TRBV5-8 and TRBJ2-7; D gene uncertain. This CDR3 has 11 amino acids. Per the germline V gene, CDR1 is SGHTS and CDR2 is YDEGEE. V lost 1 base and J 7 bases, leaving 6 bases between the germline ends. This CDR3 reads CASSLSTEQYF. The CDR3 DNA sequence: TGTGCCAGCAGCTTGAGCACAGAGCAGTACTTC.

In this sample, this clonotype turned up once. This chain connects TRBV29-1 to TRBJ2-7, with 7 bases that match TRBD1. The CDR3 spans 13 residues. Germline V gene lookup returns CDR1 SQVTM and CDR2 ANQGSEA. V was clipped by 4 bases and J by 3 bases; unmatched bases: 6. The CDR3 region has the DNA TGCAGCGTTGGTAGGGACAGCCTCTACGAGCAGTACTTC. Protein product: CSVGRDSLYEQYF.

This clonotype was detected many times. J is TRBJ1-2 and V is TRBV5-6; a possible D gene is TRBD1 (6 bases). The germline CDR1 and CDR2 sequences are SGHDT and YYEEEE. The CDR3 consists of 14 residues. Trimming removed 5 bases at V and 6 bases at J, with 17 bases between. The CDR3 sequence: CASRGQPGADGYTF. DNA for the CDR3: TGTGCCAGCAGGGGACAACCCGGCGCGGATGGCTACACCTTC.